What follows are 6 T cell receptor beta chains derived from one specimen sequenced in a study of T cells in Graves' hyperthyroidism and ophthalmopathy. Authors of the study amplified TCR beta CDR3 regions from RNA transcripts. In the first-round RT-PCR of the TCR CDR3, the HTBI primer set was used. From the multiplex PCR reads, TCRdb called clonotypes with MiXCR, one entry per CDR3 protein. The data contain 250,000 to 400,000 distinct CDR3 sequences, approximately 13% of them singletons. Sequencing used blood. The receptors stem from a woman between 40 and 50 years old with Graves' ophthalmopathy.

This clonotype was seen at least ten times. The chain has TRBV12-3 or TRBV12-4 and TRBJ1-5, with TRBD1 matching 8 bases. V was clipped by 6 bases and J by 6 bases; unmatched bases: 7. The CDR3 is 14 residues long. The CDR3 is CASSQNRGVQPQHF. The CDR3 region has the DNA TGTGCCAGCAGCCAGAACAGGGGGGTTCAGCCCCAGCATTTT.

The rearrangement links TRBV20-1 to TRBJ2-1, with 14 positions matching TRBD2. The junction had 16 bases not matched to a gene; V was cut back by 6 bases and J by 9 bases. The CDR3 extends over 17 amino acids. CDR1 and CDR2 (germline): DFQATT, SNEGSKA (reference sequence). The CDR3 sequence is CSASGLAGGLALGEQFF. DNA of the CDR3: TGCAGTGCAAGCGGACTAGCGGGAGGTCTAGCGCTTGGTGAGCAGTTCTTC.

The J gene is TRBJ1-4, the V gene TRBV10-3; D unclear. The V and J ends lost 3 bases and 4 bases respectively, with 12 bases between them. The CDR3 is 15 amino acids. CDR1 is ENHRY and CDR2 is SYGVKD in the germline V gene. CDR3 loop: CAISENLGVNEKLFF. CDR3 coding DNA: TGTGCCATCAGTGAAAATCTCGGGGTTAATGAAAAACTGTTTTTT.

This clonotype was found many times. The chain joins TRBV3-1 to TRBJ2-7, with 10 bases lining up with TRBD1. The CDR3 length is 15 residues. Germline V gene lookup returns CDR1 LGHDT and CDR2 YNNKEL (reference sequence). V lost 3 bases and J lost 4; bases outside the gene matches: 6. The CDR3 DNA is TGTGCCAGCAGCCAGAGGACAGGGGGAGGATACGAGCAGTACTTC. The encoded protein is CASSQRTGGGYEQYF.

The chain employs TRBV12-3 or TRBV12-4 and TRBJ2-2; 9 nucleotides align to TRBD2. Trimming took 5 bases from V and 8 from J; bases not matched to a gene: 18. CDR3 length: 18 residues. The CDR3 DNA reads TGTGCCAGCAGTCTTCGTGGCGGAGTAGCGGGAGCACGGGGGGAGCTGTTTTTT. This codes for CASSLRGGVAGARGELFF.

This clonotype was detected many times. The chain employs TRBV7-9 and TRBJ2-3, with 8 nucleotides matching TRBD2. Germline V gene lookup returns CDR1 SEHNR and CDR2 FQNEAQ (reference sequence). V shed 5 bases, J shed 6 bases, and the junction held 10 bases outside the gene matches. This CDR3 spans 15 amino acids. In nucleotides, the CDR3 is TGTGCCAGCAGCCCGGGGGGGTGGATCGTGGATACGCAGTATTTT. It codes for CASSPGGWIVDTQYF.